The rows below give T cell receptor beta chains drawn from one sample of a study of cytomegalovirus exposure and HLA in healthy donors. The protocol was immunoSEQ multiplex PCR, while the TCRdb copy is restricted to in-frame clones and leaves out a portion. Among around 20,000 clones listed, about 77% were seen once. The sample comprised PBMCs. All receptors derive from a man aged 18 to 29 in good health and CMV-seronegative. CDR3s include the opening cysteine and the closing phenylalanine or tryptophan. D genes are given only for firm matches. A clone size is listed for some rows: how often the clone was seen (once, few, many), or a class if it is expanded.

v_gene	j_gene	d_gene	abundance	CDR3nt	CDR3aa
TRBV30	TRBJ2-4	NA	NA	TGTGCCTGGAGTCCTAAGGGGAACCAAAAAAACATTCAGTACTTC	CAWSPKGNQKNIQYF
TRBV2	TRBJ1-1	NA	once	TGTGCCAGCAGAGCCGACAGGCCTGAAGCTTTCTTT	CASRADRPEAFF
TRBV5-1	TRBJ1-1	NA	NA	TGCGCCAGCCGCCGTCCGGGGGGCGGCACTGAAGCTTTCTTT	CASRRPGGGTEAFF
TRBV15	TRBJ1-4	NA	NA	TGTGCCACCAGCAGAGATCCCGTTGCAACTAATGAAAAACTGTTTTTT	CATSRDPVATNEKLFF
TRBV10-1	TRBJ2-5	TRBD2	NA	TGCGCCAGCAGTGAAGGGACTAGCTTGAAGACCCAGTACTTC	CASSEGTSLKTQYF
TRBV9	TRBJ1-1	NA	NA	TGTGCCAGCAGCGTAGGGGACTTACCGGGACCTCAAGCTTTCTTT	CASSVGDLPGPQAFF
TRBV7-2	TRBJ1-5	NA	NA	TGTGCCAGCAGCTTAGCGCTCGGGGAAGGCCAGCCCCAGCATTTT	CASSLALGEGQPQHF
TRBV30	TRBJ2-1	NA	NA	TGTGCCTGGAGTGTAGGGGCAACACCGGGTGAGCAGTTCTTC	CAWSVGATPGEQFF
TRBV9	TRBJ1-5	TRBD1	NA	TGTGCCAGCAGCGCAGGACAGGGTCCCAATCAGCCCCAGCATTTT	CASSAGQGPNQPQHF
TRBV30	TRBJ2-7	NA	NA	TGTGCCTACTCCGGGGGATACGAGCAGTACTTC	CAYSGGYEQYF
TRBV5-1	TRBJ1-1	NA	once	TGCGCCAGCAGCTTTTTCGGGTTTGGCGGGAACACTGAAGCTTTCTTT	CASSFFGFGGNTEAFF
TRBV30	TRBJ1-2	NA	few	TGTGCCTGGAGACATTATGGCTACACCTTC	CAWRHYGYTF
TRBV5-1	TRBJ2-1	TRBD2	NA	TGCGCCAGCTCCTCCCCACTAGCGAGCTCCTACAATGAGCAGTTCTTC	CASSSPLASSYNEQFF
TRBV29-1	TRBJ1-1	NA	NA	TGCAGCGCCCTAGGGTACAGGCCCGGTGTGGGGGAAGCTTTCTTT	CSALGYRPGVGEAFF
TRBV7-3	TRBJ2-1	NA	NA	TGTGCCAGCAGCTTAGTTGGAGGGAATGAGCAGTTCTTC	CASSLVGGNEQFF
TRBV29-1	TRBJ2-5	NA	NA	TGCAGCGTTGAGTCGGAGGGGGAGACCCAGTACTTC	CSVESEGETQYF
TRBV4-3	TRBJ1-4	TRBD1	NA	TGCGCCAGCAGCCAAGACCCCCTTACAGGGGGTAATGAAAAACTGTTTTTT	CASSQDPLTGGNEKLFF
TRBV6-5	TRBJ2-7	TRBD1	NA	TGTGCCAGCACCGGACAGGGAGCCCCCTACGAGCAGTACTTC	CASTGQGAPYEQYF
TRBV5-4	TRBJ1-5	TRBD1	NA	TGTGCCAGCAGCTTGGATCCAGGGGGAAATCAGCCCCAGCATTTT	CASSLDPGGNQPQHF
TRBV6-5	TRBJ1-1	NA	NA	TGTGCCAGCAGTTACTTAAGTGGGGCCATGAACACTGAAGCTTTCTTT	CASSYLSGAMNTEAFF
TRBV6-5	TRBJ2-2	NA	NA	TGTGCCAGCAGGCCAGGACAGTTGAACACCGGGGAGCTGTTTTTT	CASRPGQLNTGELFF
TRBV19	TRBJ2-5	TRBD2	NA	TGTGCCAGTAGGGCTAGCGGTAAAGAGACCCAGTACTTC	CASRASGKETQYF
TRBV4-2	TRBJ1-1	TRBD1	NA	TGTGCCAGCAGCCATAGCTACCAGGGGACAGGGAACACTGAAGCTTTCTTT	CASSHSYQGTGNTEAFF
TRBV5-6	TRBJ1-2	NA	NA	TGTGCCAGCAGCCTCCGGGACACTGGCTACACCTTC	CASSLRDTGYTF
TRBV7-6	TRBJ2-5	NA	few	TGTGCCAGCAGCTTAGAATCAGTAGGGCCGGGGGAGACCCAGTACTTC	CASSLESVGPGETQYF
TRBV6-5	TRBJ1-1	TRBD1	NA	TGTGCCAGCAGTTATACAGGGGGCTGGACTGAAGCTTTCTTT	CASSYTGGWTEAFF
TRBV29-1	TRBJ2-7	TRBD2	few	TGCAGCGTTGTGACTAGCGGGGCCGGCTACGAGCAGTACTTC	CSVVTSGAGYEQYF
TRBV6-5	TRBJ2-7	NA	NA	TGTGCCAGCAGTTATGGTCAACTAAACTACGAGCAGTACTTC	CASSYGQLNYEQYF
TRBV5-8	TRBJ2-3	TRBD2	NA	TGTGCCAGCAGCTTAGGACTAGCGGGCACAGATACGCAGTATTTT	CASSLGLAGTDTQYF
TRBV30	TRBJ1-1	TRBD1	NA	TGTGCCCGTAACGGAGGGACAGGAAACATGAACACTGAAGCTTTCTTT	CARNGGTGNMNTEAFF
TRBV7-9	TRBJ1-2	NA	NA	TGTGCCAGCAGCTTATCCCCGGACTATGGCTACACCTTC	CASSLSPDYGYTF
TRBV5-6	TRBJ1-5	TRBD1	NA	TGTGCCAGCAGCCAGGACAGGGGGCAGCCCCAGCATTTT	CASSQDRGQPQHF
TRBV6-5	TRBJ1-6	NA	few	TGTGCCAGCAGTCTATCGCGGGGAGACTCACCCCTCCACTTT	CASSLSRGDSPLHF
TRBV5-3	TRBJ1-5	NA	NA	TGTGCCTTCACCTTGGTGGGGGGGCCCAATCAGCCCCAGCATTTT	CAFTLVGGPNQPQHF
TRBV7-2	TRBJ2-5	NA	NA	TGTGCCAGCAGCCGACCTGGGGGACATCAAGAGACCCAGTACTTC	CASSRPGGHQETQYF
TRBV29-1	TRBJ1-1	TRBD1	NA	TGCAGCGTTGGGACAGGGATTGAAGCTTTCTTT	CSVGTGIEAFF
TRBV7-8	TRBJ1-1	NA	NA	TGTGCCAGCAGCTTAGACAGAAACACTGAAGCTTTCTTT	CASSLDRNTEAFF
TRBV30	TRBJ1-5	NA	NA	TGTGCCTGGAGTGTAGGCAGGGATTTGCTGCCCCAGCATTTT	CAWSVGRDLLPQHF
TRBV6-1	TRBJ1-1	TRBD1	NA	TGTGCCAGCAGTGTTCAGGGGGTTACTGAAGCTTTCTTT	CASSVQGVTEAFF
TRBV18	TRBJ2-5	NA	few	TGTGCCAGCTCACGGGCAATACAAGAGACCCAGTACTTC	CASSRAIQETQYF
TRBV5-1	TRBJ2-7	NA	NA	TGCGCCAGCAGCTTGGTGAAGGGGTCCTACGAGCAGTACTTC	CASSLVKGSYEQYF
TRBV5-6	TRBJ1-1	TRBD1	once	TGTGCCAGCAGCGTAGGACAGGCTGAAGCTTTCTTT	CASSVGQAEAFF
TRBV29-1	TRBJ1-3	NA	NA	TGCAGCGCATCAGGGATAGGAAACACCATATATTTT	CSASGIGNTIYF
TRBV5-1	TRBJ1-6	NA	few	TGCGCCAGCAGCTTGAAGGAGAATTCACCCCTCCACTTT	CASSLKENSPLHF
TRBV13	TRBJ2-1	NA	once	TGTGCCAGCAGCTTCAGGGTGACTGAGCAGTTCTTC	CASSFRVTEQFF
TRBV15	TRBJ2-5	NA	NA	TGTGCCACCCGCTCAGTTCGGGGAGAGACCCAGTACTTC	CATRSVRGETQYF